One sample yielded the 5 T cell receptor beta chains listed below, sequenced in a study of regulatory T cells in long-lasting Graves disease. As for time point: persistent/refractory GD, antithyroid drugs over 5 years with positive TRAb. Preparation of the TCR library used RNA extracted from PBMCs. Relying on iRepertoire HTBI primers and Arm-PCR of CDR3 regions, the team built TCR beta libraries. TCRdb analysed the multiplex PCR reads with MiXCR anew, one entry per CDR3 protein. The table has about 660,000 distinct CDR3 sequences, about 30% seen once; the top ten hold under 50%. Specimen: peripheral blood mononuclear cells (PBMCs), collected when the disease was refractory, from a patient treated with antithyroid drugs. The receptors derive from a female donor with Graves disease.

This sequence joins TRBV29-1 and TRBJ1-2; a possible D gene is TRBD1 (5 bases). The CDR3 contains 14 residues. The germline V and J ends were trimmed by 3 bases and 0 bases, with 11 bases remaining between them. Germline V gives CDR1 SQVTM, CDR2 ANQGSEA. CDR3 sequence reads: CSVDRPTANYGYTF. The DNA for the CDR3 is TGCAGCGTTGACCGTCCGACAGCTAACTATGGCTACACCTTC.

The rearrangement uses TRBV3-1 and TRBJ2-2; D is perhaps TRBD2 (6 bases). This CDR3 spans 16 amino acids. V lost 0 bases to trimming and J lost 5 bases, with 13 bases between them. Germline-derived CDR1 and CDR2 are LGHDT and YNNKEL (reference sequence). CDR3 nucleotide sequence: TGTGCCAGCAGCCAAGAACGGAGGGCGAGGACCGGGGAGCTGTTTTTT. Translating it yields CASSQERRARTGELFF.

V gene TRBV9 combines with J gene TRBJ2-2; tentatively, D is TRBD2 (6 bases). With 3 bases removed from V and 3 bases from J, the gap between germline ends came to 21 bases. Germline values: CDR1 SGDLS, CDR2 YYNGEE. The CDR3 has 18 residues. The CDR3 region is CASSGEWRGSPDTGELFF. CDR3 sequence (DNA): TGTGCCAGCAGCGGCGAGTGGAGGGGATCCCCAGACACCGGGGAGCTGTTTTTT.

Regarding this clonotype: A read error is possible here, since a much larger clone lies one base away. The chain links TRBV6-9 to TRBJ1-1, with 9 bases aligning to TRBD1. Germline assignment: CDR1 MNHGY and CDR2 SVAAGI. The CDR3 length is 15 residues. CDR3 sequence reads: CVSSSYRGQYTEAFF. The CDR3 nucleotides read TGTGTCAGCAGTTCGTACAGGGGGCAGTACACTGAAGCTTTCTTT.

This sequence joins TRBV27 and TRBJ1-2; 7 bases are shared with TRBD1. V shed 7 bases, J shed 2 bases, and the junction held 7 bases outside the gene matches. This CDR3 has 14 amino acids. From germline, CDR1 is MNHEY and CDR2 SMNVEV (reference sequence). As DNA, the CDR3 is TGTGCCAGCAAAAGGGACAGTTTCAACTATGGCTACACCTTC. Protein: CASKRDSFNYGYTF.